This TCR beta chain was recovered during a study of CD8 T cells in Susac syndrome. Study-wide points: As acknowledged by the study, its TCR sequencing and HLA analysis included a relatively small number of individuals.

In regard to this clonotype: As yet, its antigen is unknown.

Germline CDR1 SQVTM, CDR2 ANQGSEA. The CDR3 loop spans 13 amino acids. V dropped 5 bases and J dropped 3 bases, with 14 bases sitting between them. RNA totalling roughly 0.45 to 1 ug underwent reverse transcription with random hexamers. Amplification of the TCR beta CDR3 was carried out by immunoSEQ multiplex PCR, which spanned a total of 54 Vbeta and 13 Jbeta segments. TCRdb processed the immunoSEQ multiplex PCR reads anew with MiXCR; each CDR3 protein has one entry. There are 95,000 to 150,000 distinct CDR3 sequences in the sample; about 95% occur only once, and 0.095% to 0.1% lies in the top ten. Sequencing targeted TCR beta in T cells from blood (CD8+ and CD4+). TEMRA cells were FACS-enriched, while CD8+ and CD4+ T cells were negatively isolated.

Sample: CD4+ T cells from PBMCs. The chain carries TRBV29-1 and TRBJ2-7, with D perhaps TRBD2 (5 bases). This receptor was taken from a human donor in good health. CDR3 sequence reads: CSVSLRGNYEQYF. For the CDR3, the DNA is TGCAGCGTTTCCTTGCGAGGGAACTACGAGCAGTACTTC.